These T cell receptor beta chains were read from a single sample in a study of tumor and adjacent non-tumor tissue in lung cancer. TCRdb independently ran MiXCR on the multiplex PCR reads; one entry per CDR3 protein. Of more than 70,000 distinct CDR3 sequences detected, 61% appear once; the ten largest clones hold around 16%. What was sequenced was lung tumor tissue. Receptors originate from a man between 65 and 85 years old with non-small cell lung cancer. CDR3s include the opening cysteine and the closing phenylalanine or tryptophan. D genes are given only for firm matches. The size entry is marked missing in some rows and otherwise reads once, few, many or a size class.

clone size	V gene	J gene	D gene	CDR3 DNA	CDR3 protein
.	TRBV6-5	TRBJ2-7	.	TGTGCCATAAGGCAACGGGGCAGCTACGAGCAGTACTTC	CAIRQRGSYEQYF
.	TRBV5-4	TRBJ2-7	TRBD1	TGTACCAGCAGTCCGACAGGGAAATCCTACGAGCAGTACTTC	CTSSPTGKSYEQYF
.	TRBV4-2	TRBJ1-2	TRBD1	TGTGCCAGCAGCGAAGGTCACCAGGGGACAGTGTCTGGCTACACCTTC	CASSEGHQGTVSGYTF
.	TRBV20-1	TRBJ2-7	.	TGCAGTTCTATTCTAGTGGGATACGAGCAGTACTTC	CSSILVGYEQYF
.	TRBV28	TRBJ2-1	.	TGTGCCAGCAGTATGAGATTAGTGGGGGGCACCTACAACAAGCAGTTCTTC	CASSMRLVGGTYNKQFF
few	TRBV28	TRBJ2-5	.	TGTGCCAGCAGTCCGATCACCCGGGCGTTGGAGACCCAGTACTTC	CASSPITRALETQYF
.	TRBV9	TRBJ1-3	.	TGTGCCAGCAGCGTAGCTGCAGAACAAGGTGGTGGAAACACCATATATTTT	CASSVAAEQGGGNTIYF
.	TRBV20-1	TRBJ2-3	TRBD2	TGCAGTGCTAGCGTTAACCGGGGACTACGTGATTTT	CSASVNRGLRDF
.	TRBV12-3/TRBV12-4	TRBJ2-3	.	TGTGCCAACAGTTTCGGCACTTTGGGCAATCAGCCCCAGTATTTT	CANSFGTLGNQPQYF
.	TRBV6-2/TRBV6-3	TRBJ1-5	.	TGTGCCAGCAGCGCCAACAGGGTGAGCAATCAGCCCCAGCATTTT	CASSANRVSNQPQHF
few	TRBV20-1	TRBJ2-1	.	TGCAGTGCCCGGATCTATGAGCAGTTCTTC	CSARIYEQFF
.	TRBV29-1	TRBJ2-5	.	TGCAGCGTTGAGGTCGGGGTGGAAGAGACCCAGTACTTC	CSVEVGVEETQYF
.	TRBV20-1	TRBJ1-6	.	TGCAGTGCTAGAGATCGGATAAGGCCCTATAATTCACCCCTCCACTTT	CSARDRIRPYNSPLHF
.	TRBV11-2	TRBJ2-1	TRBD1	TGTGCCAGCAGCTTAGGGGACAGTCCGAAGCTCTTC	CASSLGDSPKLF
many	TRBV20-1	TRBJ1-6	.	TGCAGTGCTAGAGATCAGACGAAGAGCTATAATTCACCCCTCCACTTT	CSARDQTKSYNSPLHF
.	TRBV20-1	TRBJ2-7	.	TGCAATGCACCGGACGTTGACTACGAGCAGTACTTC	CNAPDVDYEQYF
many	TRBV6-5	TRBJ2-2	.	TGTGCCGCACGCCGGGACATCAGCACCGGGGAGCTGTTTTTT	CAARRDISTGELFF
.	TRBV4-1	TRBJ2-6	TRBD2	TGCGCCAGCAGCCAAGATCGGCGGGGGTGGGCCAACGTCCTGTCTTTC	CASSQDRRGWANVLSF
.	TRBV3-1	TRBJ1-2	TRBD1	TGTGCCAGCAGCCAATCTACGGGACAGGTCAATGGCTACACCTTC	CASSQSTGQVNGYTF
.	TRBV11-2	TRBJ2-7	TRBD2	TGCGTCAGCAGCTTAGATTTAGCGGGGGGCTACGGTCGGTACTTC	CVSSLDLAGGYGRYF
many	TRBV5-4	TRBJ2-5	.	TGTGCCAGCAGCTTGGGGTCGGGGAATCAAGAGACCCAGTACTTC	CASSLGSGNQETQYF
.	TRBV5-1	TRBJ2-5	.	TGCGCCAGCAGCCGGTCCGGGGAAGAGAGCCAGTATTTC	CASSRSGEESQYF
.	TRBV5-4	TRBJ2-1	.	TGCGCCAGAAATGATCCTTCAGGTAATGAGCAGTTCTTC	CARNDPSGNEQFF
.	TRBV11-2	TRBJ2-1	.	TGCGCCAGCAGGGCAGGTAGTATCGAGCAGCTCTTC	CASRAGSIEQLF
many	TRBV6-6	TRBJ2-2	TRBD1	TGTGCCAGCAGCTTTGGACAGGGGGGGGCCGGGGAGCTGTTTTTT	CASSFGQGGAGELFF
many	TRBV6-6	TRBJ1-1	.	TGTGCCAGCAGTCCAGGGGCAACTGAAGCTTTCTTT	CASSPGATEAFF
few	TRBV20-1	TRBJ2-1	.	TGCAGTGCCCCACCGGACTACCCGGGGGAATGGGTTGAGCAGTTCTTC	CSAPPDYPGEWVEQFF
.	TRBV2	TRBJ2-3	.	TGTGCCAGCAGGCGGAGCAGGGGGGGCGCAGATACGCAGTATTTT	CASRRSRGGADTQYF
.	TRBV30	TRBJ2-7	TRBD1	TGTGCCTGGTTCCCGGGGACAGGGCAACAGTACTTC	CAWFPGTGQQYF
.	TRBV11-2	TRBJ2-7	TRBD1	TGTGCCAGCAGCTTTGGGTCAGGGGGCATCTACGAGCAATACTTC	CASSFGSGGIYEQYF
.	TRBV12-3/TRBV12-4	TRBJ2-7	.	TGTGCCAGCACCTCATTTGACGAGCAGTACTTC	CASTSFDEQYF
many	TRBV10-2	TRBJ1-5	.	TGCGCCAGCACCGGGACCGCGAATCAGCCCCAGCATTTT	CASTGTANQPQHF
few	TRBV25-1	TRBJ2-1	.	TGTGCCAGCAGTGATCCCGTCCCTAATGAGCAGTTCTTC	CASSDPVPNEQFF
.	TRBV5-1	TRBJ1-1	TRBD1	TGCGTCAGCGAACCGGGACAGGCGAACACTGAAGCTTTCTTT	CVSEPGQANTEAFF
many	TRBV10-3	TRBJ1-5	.	TGTGCCATCGGGGAGAGGGACAACAGCAATCAGCCCCAGCATTTT	CAIGERDNSNQPQHF
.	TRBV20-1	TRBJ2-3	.	TGCATTGCTAGCTTCGCGGACGGGGGGCTAACAGATACGCAGTATTTT	CIASFADGGLTDTQYF
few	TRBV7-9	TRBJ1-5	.	TGTGCCAGCAGCTTAAGAGGGGATCAGCCCCAGCATTTT	CASSLRGDQPQHF
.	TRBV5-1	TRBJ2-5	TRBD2	TGCGCCAGCAGCTTGCTGAGACTAGCGAGACAAGAGATCCAGTACTTC	CASSLLRLARQEIQYF
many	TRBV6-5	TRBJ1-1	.	TGTGCCAGCAGCCTTGGGAGGCTTAACACTGAAGCTTTCTTT	CASSLGRLNTEAFF
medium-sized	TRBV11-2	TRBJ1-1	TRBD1	TGTGCCAGCAGCAACCGGACAGGGAGAAACACTGAAGCTTTCTTT	CASSNRTGRNTEAFF
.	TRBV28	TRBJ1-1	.	TGTGCCAGCAACAAGTCCCAGGGACTTTGGGCAGCTTTCTTT	CASNKSQGLWAAFF
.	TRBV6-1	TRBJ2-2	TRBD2	TGTGCCAGCAGTGAAGGTAGCGGGGGGCCCACCGGGGAGCTGGTTTTT	CASSEGSGGPTGELVF
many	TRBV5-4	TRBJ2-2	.	TGTGCCAGCAGCTCCTCCCGGGAGCTGTTTTTT	CASSSSRELFF
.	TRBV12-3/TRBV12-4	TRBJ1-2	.	TGTGTCAGCAGTTTATGTACAGCCCTCTATGGCTACACCTTC	CVSSLCTALYGYTF
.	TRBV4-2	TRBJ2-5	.	TGTGCCAGCAGCCGCGAGTGTGACACCATACAGACCCAGTACTTC	CASSRECDTIQTQYF
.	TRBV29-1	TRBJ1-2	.	TGCAGTGTGCGTTACTCCCCGACAGATAACTATGGCTACACCTTC	CSVRYSPTDNYGYTF
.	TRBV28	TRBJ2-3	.	TGTGCCAGCACGGGGCCATTCCACACAGATACGCAGTATTTT	CASTGPFHTDTQYF
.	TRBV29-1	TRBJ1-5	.	TGTAGCGCTGACGCAGGACCTAATCAGCCCCAGCATTTT	CSADAGPNQPQHF
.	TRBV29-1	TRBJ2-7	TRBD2	TGCAGCGCCGGGACTAGCGGCAACTATGAGGAGTACTTC	CSAGTSGNYEEYF
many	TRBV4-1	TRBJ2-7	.	TGCGCCAGCAGCCAACAGGGCAGCGGCCCTAGCTCCTACGAGCAGTACTTC	CASSQQGSGPSSYEQYF
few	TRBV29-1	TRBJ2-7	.	TGCAGCACCCGACGGGTGACCTACGAGCAGTACTTC	CSTRRVTYEQYF
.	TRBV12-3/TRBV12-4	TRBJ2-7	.	TGTGCCAACAGTTACAGGACAGAGTCTTACGAGCAGTACTTC	CANSYRTESYEQYF
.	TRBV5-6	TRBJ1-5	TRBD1	TGTGCCAGCGGCTTAACCGGGACAGGGGAACAGCCCCAGCATTTT	CASGLTGTGEQPQHF